The clone carrying this TCR beta chain was counted once. Its matching antigen is unknown. The entry originates in a study of T cell responses to AZD1222 COVID-19 vaccine. Findings and limits, study-wide: CD4 TCRs linked to vaccination spanned spike, dominating at 160-218 and 743-854. Donor demographics were predominantly white British with a female majority; clonal diversity may be underestimated.

Repertoires were generated with immunoSEQ multiplex PCR, while TCRdb's copy carries only in-frame clones and drops some. The data show roughly 140,000 clones, more than 70% seen once. The V and J ends lost 10 bases and 7 bases respectively, with 16 bases between them. This CDR3 has 12 residues. In germline, CDR1 is SEHNR, CDR2 FQNEAQ (reference sequence). V usage is TRBV7-9 and J usage is TRBJ1-2, with a tentative D call TRBD1 (5 bases). The TCR comes from an adult in good health. The source was peripheral blood, collected on day 0 of AZD1222 vaccination. For the CDR3, the DNA is TGTGCCATCGAACCCAGGGTAGCTGGCTACACCTTC. It yields the protein CAIEPRVAGYTF.